This passage covers 13 T cell receptor beta chains from one sample sequenced in a study of T cell changes during pregnancy in multiple sclerosis. TCRdb's table, derived via immunoSEQ multiplex PCR, lists solely in-frame clones and lacks some. The sample has over 55,000 clones, approximately 92% seen once. This specimen consisted of peripheral blood, obtained in the first trimester of pregnancy. These TCRs come from a female donor with multiple sclerosis, enrolled in a pregnancy study.

The chain recombines TRBV19 with TRBJ2-7; 8 bases are a match to TRBD2. Trimming removed 5 bases from V and 4 bases from J; junction bases left unmatched: 10. Germline loops: CDR1 LNHDA, CDR2 SQIVND (reference sequence). This CDR3 is built from 15 residues. The CDR3 DNA follows: TGTGCCAGTAGTTATGGCCCAGCGGGAGTATACGAGCAGTACTTC. Encoded protein: CASSYGPAGVYEQYF.

The chain joins TRBV25-1 to TRBJ2-2; a weak D match, TRBD2 (7 bases). Germline CDR1 is MGHDK and CDR2 is SYGVNS. This CDR3 is 15 amino acids long. V lost 10 bases to trimming and J lost 6 bases, with 21 bases between them. In DNA, the CDR3 is TGTGCCACCACCCTGGGGGGGCATTTATCCGGGGAGCTGTTTTTT. Translation gives CATTLGGHLSGELFF.

This sequence joins TRBV19 and TRBJ2-3; D is perhaps TRBD2 (5 bases). The CDR3 contains 15 residues. V was pared by 3 bases and J by 2 bases, with 12 bases between. Germline-derived CDR1 and CDR2 are LNHDA and SQIVND (reference sequence). The CDR3 spells CASSILEDSTDTQYF. In nucleotides, the CDR3 is TGTGCCAGTAGTATTTTGGAGGATTCCACAGATACGCAGTATTTT.

This clone showed up just once. V and J are TRBV27 and TRBJ2-7; D gene uncertain. Germline values: CDR1 MNHEY, CDR2 SMNVEV (reference sequence). This CDR3 is 13 amino acids long. V gave up 3 bases and J gave up 0 bases, with 6 bases separating them. The CDR3 is CASSFADSYEQYF. In DNA, the CDR3 is TGTGCCAGCAGTTTCGCAGACTCCTACGAGCAGTACTTC.

V gene TRBV15 combines with J gene TRBJ2-7; D unresolved. V gave up 8 bases and J gave up 4 bases, with 18 bases separating them. The length of the CDR3 is 14 residues. From germline, CDR1 is LNHNV and CDR2 YYDKDF (reference sequence). The CDR3 protein is CATGQVTPPYEQYF. The CDR3 DNA reads as TGTGCCACCGGTCAAGTGACACCTCCTTACGAGCAGTACTTC. The full variable domain, in which reference TRBV15 and TRBJ2-7 provide the parts outside the CDR3, is DAMVIQNPRYQVTQFGKPVTLSCSQTLNHNVMYWYQQKSSQAPKLLFHYYDKDFNNEADTPDNFQSRRPNTSFCFLDIRSPGLGDTAMYLCATGQVTPPYEQYFGPGTRLTVT.

This clone was detected once. The CDR3 is CASSPQGEGQDGNTIYF. The CDR3 nucleotides are TGTGCCAGCAGTCCACAGGGGGAGGGGCAGGATGGAAACACCATATATTTT. The V gene is TRBV27, the J gene TRBJ1-3; TRBD1 agrees at 8 bases. V dropped 5 bases and J dropped 3; count of bases not matched to a gene: 12. Germline CDR1 reads MNHEY; CDR2 reads SMNVEV (reference sequence). CDR3 length equals 17 residues.

This chain joins TRBV4-2 and TRBJ2-7, with 7 positions matching TRBD1. The CDR3 has 15 residues. Unmatched junction bases numbered 5, after V lost 0 bases and J lost 3 bases. Germline lookup yields CDR1 LGHNA and CDR2 YNFKEQ. CDR3 nucleotide sequence: TGTGCCAGCAGCCAAGATGATTCAGGGGGCTACGAGCAGTACTTC. Its protein product is CASSQDDSGGYEQYF.

The genes are TRBV18 and TRBJ1-2, with D possibly matching TRBD1 (5 bases). The CDR3 length is 15 residues. V lost 3 bases to trimming and J lost 0 bases, with 11 bases between them. The germline V gene has CDR1 KGHSH and CDR2 LQKENI. CDR3 sequence reads: CASSPLTEPNYGYTF. DNA for the CDR3: TGTGCCAGCTCACCTTTGACAGAGCCTAACTATGGCTACACCTTC. The full variable domain, with the rest looked up from reference TRBV18 and TRBJ1-2, is NAGVMQNPRHLVRRRGQEARLRCSPMKGHSHVYWYRQLPEEGLKFMVYLQKENIIDESGMPKERFSAEFPKEGPSILRIQQVVRGDSAAYFCASSPLTEPNYGYTFGSGTRLTVV.

The chain joins TRBV2 to TRBJ2-5, with 8 nucleotides matching TRBD1. CDR3 length: 14 residues. Germline lookup yields CDR1 SNHLY and CDR2 FYNNEI. Unmatched junction bases numbered 1, after V lost 0 bases and J lost 4 bases. CDR3 DNA: TGTGCCAGCAGTGAAGCAGACAGGGGAGAGACCCAGTACTTC. This codes for CASSEADRGETQYF. The whole variable domain, filled in from reference TRBV2 and TRBJ2-5, reads EPEVTQTPSHQVTQMGQEVILRCVPISNHLYFYWYRQILGQKVEFLVSFYNNEISEKSEIFDDQFSVERPDGSNFTLKIRSTKLEDSAMYFCASSEADRGETQYFGPGTRLLVL.

In DNA, the CDR3 is TGTGCCAGCAGTGGTGGAGCTAGCGGTTACAATGAGCAGTTCTTC. This encodes CASSGGASGYNEQFF. V and J are TRBV2 and TRBJ2-1, with 7 bases lining up with TRBD2. V shed 4 bases and J 4 bases; nucleotides not matched to a gene: 7. Germline values: CDR1 SNHLY, CDR2 FYNNEI. The CDR3 has 15 amino acids.

The J gene is TRBJ1-2, the V gene TRBV11-2; 7 nucleotides line up with TRBD1. V lost 6 bases, J lost 1 base, and 5 bases stayed unmatched. CDR1 and CDR2 (germline): SGHAT, FQNNGV. This CDR3 is 14 amino acids long. The CDR3 nucleotides are TGTGCCAGCAGTCTAGGGGGCTTTAACTATGGCTACACCTTC. Translation: CASSLGGFNYGYTF.

The chain recombines TRBV9 with TRBJ2-7; perhaps TRBD2 as D (5 bases). From germline, CDR1 is SGDLS and CDR2 YYNGEE. The CDR3 totals 14 residues. Trimming left V 2 bases short and J 1 base short, with 10 bases between. CDR3 sequence reads: CASSVGLESYEQYF. The CDR3 DNA reads as TGTGCCAGCAGCGTCGGACTGGAATCCTACGAGCAGTACTTC.

This chain uses TRBV7-2 with TRBJ2-1; TRBD2 aligns across 9 bases. Germline V CDR1 and CDR2: SGHTA, FQGNSA. The CDR3 loop spans 14 amino acids. J was trimmed by 7 bases and V by 3 bases; bases with no gene match: 4. The DNA for the CDR3 is TGTGCCAGCAGCTTTAGCGGGAGTAGTAATGAGCAGTTCTTC. Its protein product is CASSFSGSSNEQFF.